This T cell receptor beta chain was retrieved from a study of blood T cell repertoires in COVID-19. Study-wide context: The United States, Italy and Spain were the sources of the acute and convalescent COVID-19 samples. Sources were T cells, B-cell-depleted T cells, or PBMCs; the material itself was cDNA or gDNA.

The Seattle site enrolled patients during active infection and followed them longitudinally. Original analysis: Amplified reference gene primers provided the basis for estimating nucleated cell counts. This table comes from immunoSEQ multiplex PCR, and its TCRdb copy is limited to in-frame clones, with some not included. The D gene and trimming were derived from the DNA, and the V and J assignments and clone size from that table. This sample has 87,000 or so clones, with roughly 84% found just once. The receptor's source is an elderly woman with COVID-19, enrolled during active disease. The specimen was peripheral blood.

This CDR3 is CASSSTTRIYGYTF. For the CDR3, the DNA is TGTGCCAGTAGCTCGACGACACGGATATATGGCTACACCTTC. This chain joins TRBV19 and TRBJ1-2; D is uncertain. Trimming took off 6 bases at V and 5 bases at J, with 16 bases between the two ends. The CDR3 is made up of 14 amino acids. The V gene's germline CDR1 is LNHDA and CDR2 SQIVND (reference sequence).